The rows below give T cell receptor beta chains drawn from one sample of a study of T cell changes during pregnancy in multiple sclerosis. TCRdb's copy holds only in-frame clones and misses some; the assay was immunoSEQ multiplex PCR. The table records roughly 120,000 clones, around nine tenths of them present only once. The material sequenced was peripheral blood, taken in the third trimester of pregnancy. The origin of the receptors is a female donor with multiple sclerosis, enrolled in a pregnancy study. Each CDR3 is given with its conserved first and last residue. A D gene is named only where the DNA matches it firmly. A clone size is listed for some rows: how often the clone was seen (once, few, many), or a class if it is expanded.

. | . | TRBJ2-3 | TRBV6-1 | CASSEAWGEARDTQYF | TGTGCCAGCAGTGAAGCATGGGGGGAGGCCCGAGATACGCAGTATTTT
TRBD1 | . | TRBJ2-7 | TRBV5-1 | CASSVTGTGSYEQYF | TGCGCCAGCAGCGTCACCGGGACAGGGAGTTACGAGCAGTACTTC
TRBD2 | few | TRBJ2-3 | TRBV6-1 | CASSEASGGATDTQYF | TGTGCCAGCAGTGAAGCTAGCGGGGGGGCCACAGATACGCAGTATTTT
. | . | TRBJ1-6 | TRBV30 | CAWSVGQDSPLHF | TGTGCCTGGAGTGTAGGACAAGATTCACCCCTCCACTTT
. | once | TRBJ2-1 | TRBV11-2 | CASSLRGFVDEQFF | TGTGCCAGCAGCTTAAGGGGGTTTGTTGATGAGCAGTTCTTC
TRBD1 | . | TRBJ1-2 | TRBV7-2 | CASSLGAHQGGWRYGYTF | TGTGCCAGCAGCTTAGGGGCCCACCAGGGGGGTTGGCGCTATGGCTACACCTTC
TRBD2 | . | TRBJ2-1 | TRBV5-1 | CASSLAGSSYNEQFF | TGCGCCAGCAGCTTAGCGGGGAGCTCCTACAATGAGCAGTTCTTC
TRBD1 | . | TRBJ1-2 | TRBV19 | CASSPGQGYGYTF | TGTGCCAGTAGTCCTGGACAGGGCTATGGCTACACCTTC
. | . | TRBJ1-6 | TRBV5-4 | CASSLAPDSSNSPLHF | TGTGCCAGCAGCTTGGCCCCGGACAGCAGTAATTCACCCCTCCACTTT
TRBD2 | few | TRBJ2-2 | TRBV28 | CASSLAGPANTGELFF | TGTGCCAGCAGCTTAGCGGGGCCCGCGAACACCGGGGAGCTGTTTTTT
. | . | TRBJ1-5 | TRBV30 | CAWSVGTRNQPQHF | TGTGCCTGGAGTGTCGGGACACGCAATCAGCCCCAGCATTTT
. | . | TRBJ1-1 | TRBV6-5 | CASSYGLLMNTEAFF | TGTGCCAGCAGTTACGGTCTATTAATGAACACTGAAGCTTTCTTT
. | . | TRBJ2-6 | TRBV2 | CASSELAANVLTF | TGTGCCAGCAGTGAATTGGCGGCCAACGTCCTGACTTTC
TRBD1 | . | TRBJ1-2 | TRBV6-1 | CASSIAGTDYGYTF | TGTGCCAGCAGTATAGCAGGGACAGACTATGGCTACACCTTC
. | . | TRBJ1-6 | TRBV9 | CASSETSGDNSPLHF | TGTGCCAGCAGCGAGACCTCGGGAGACAATTCACCCCTCCACTTT
. | . | TRBJ1-1 | TRBV19 | CASSTQGVTEAFF | TGTGCCAGTAGTACCCAGGGCGTCACTGAAGCTTTCTTT
. | . | TRBJ1-1 | TRBV6-6 | CASSYFATVNTEAFF | TGTGCCAGCAGTTATTTCGCCACAGTGAACACTGAAGCTTTCTTT
. | . | TRBJ2-1 | TRBV28 | CASSGELAYNEQFF | TGTGCCAGCAGCGGAGAACTCGCCTACAATGAGCAGTTCTTC
TRBD2 | . | TRBJ2-5 | TRBV12-5 | CASGLGLAETQYF | TGTGCTAGTGGTTTGGGACTAGCGGAGACCCAGTACTTC
TRBD1 | . | TRBJ1-2 | TRBV6-1 | CASKRQGNYGYTF | TGTGCCAGCAAAAGACAGGGAAACTATGGCTACACCTTC
. | . | TRBJ1-5 | TRBV10-3 | CAISDPGRANQPQHF | TGTGCCATCAGTGACCCCGGCAGGGCAAATCAGCCCCAGCATTTT
. | . | TRBJ1-3 | TRBV5-1 | CASSLGPDSTGNTIYF | TGCGCCAGCAGCCTGGGGCCAGACTCCACTGGAAACACCATATATTTT
TRBD2 | . | TRBJ2-7 | TRBV30 | CAWSDSGNDEQYF | TGTGCCTGGAGTGATAGCGGGAATGACGAGCAGTACTTC
. | . | TRBJ1-2 | TRBV6-1 | CASSTGEGSGYTF | TGTGCCAGCAGTACGGGCGAGGGAAGTGGCTACACCTTC
TRBD1 | . | TRBJ1-5 | TRBV15 | CATSFGTGFINQPQHF | TGTGCCACCAGCTTTGGGACAGGGTTCATCAATCAGCCCCAGCATTTT
TRBD1 | . | TRBJ2-2 | TRBV15 | CATSRTGGQGRTGELFF | TGTGCCACCAGCCGCACAGGGGGACAGGGACGCACCGGGGAGCTGTTTTTT
TRBD2 | . | TRBJ2-3 | TRBV7-2 | CASSLGRLAGGHSTDTQYF | TGTGCCAGCAGCTTAGGCAGACTAGCGGGGGGGCACAGCACAGATACGCAGTATTTT
. | once | TRBJ2-4 | TRBV6-1 | CASSENPGLLAKNIQYF | TGTGCCAGCAGTGAAAATCCGGGTCTGCTAGCCAAAAACATTCAGTACTTC
. | . | TRBJ2-7 | TRBV19 | CASSRTVGSYEQYF | TGTGCCAGTAGTCGGACAGTCGGCTCCTACGAGCAGTACTTC
TRBD2 | once | TRBJ2-1 | TRBV5-6 | CASNWVNSGASLSYNEQFF | TGTGCCAGCAACTGGGTAAATAGCGGGGCTTCACTCTCCTACAATGAGCAGTTCTTC
TRBD1 | . | TRBJ2-5 | TRBV9 | CASSPTQGPKTGAQYF | TGTGCCAGCAGCCCCACCCAGGGACCCAAAACAGGGGCCCAGTACTTC
. | . | TRBJ2-7 | TRBV30 | CAWKGGAYEQYF | TGTGCCTGGAAAGGGGGGGCCTACGAGCAGTACTTC
. | . | TRBJ1-1 | TRBV9 | CASSVTGGNTEAFF | TGTGCCAGCAGCGTAACGGGGGGGAACACTGAAGCTTTCTTT
TRBD1 | . | TRBJ1-4 | TRBV28 | CASSRQGGSTNEKLFF | TGTGCCAGCAGCCGCCAGGGGGGCTCAACTAATGAAAAACTGTTTTTT
TRBD1 | . | TRBJ2-7 | TRBV6-5 | CASSYTTGVEQYF | TGTGCCAGCAGTTACACGACAGGGGTCGAGCAGTACTTC
TRBD1 | few | TRBJ1-1 | TRBV7-9 | CASSSAGTANTEAFF | TGTGCCAGCAGCTCAGCCGGGACAGCGAACACTGAAGCTTTCTTT
. | . | TRBJ2-2 | TRBV7-3 | CASSPGSGSGELFF | TGTGCCAGCAGCCCAGGGTCAGGATCCGGGGAGCTGTTTTTT
TRBD2 | . | TRBJ2-7 | TRBV4-1 | CASSQELGVAGSYEQYF | TGCGCCAGCAGCCAAGAGCTGGGCGTAGCGGGAAGCTACGAGCAGTACTTC
TRBD1 | once | TRBJ1-4 | TRBV2 | CASSSGTGVVQLLF | TGTGCCAGCAGTTCCGGAACAGGGGTTGTTCAACTCCTTTTT
. | . | TRBJ2-7 | TRBV21-1 | CASSKDKGLAGGPGSYEQYF | TGTGCCAGCAGCAAAGATAAGGGCCTAGCGGGGGGGCCGGGATCCTACGAGCAGTACTTC
TRBD1 | . | TRBJ1-2 | TRBV2 | CASSPDRGRGYTF | TGTGCCAGCAGTCCCGACAGGGGGCGCGGCTACACCTTC
. | . | TRBJ2-7 | TRBV11-2 | CASSFSGNRDEQYF | TGTGCCAGCAGCTTCTCCGGGAACCGAGACGAGCAGTACTTC
. | . | TRBJ1-2 | TRBV4-1 | CASSFRWGPIDLRGYTF | TGCGCCAGCAGCTTTCGGTGGGGGCCGATTGATTTACGTGGCTACACCTTC